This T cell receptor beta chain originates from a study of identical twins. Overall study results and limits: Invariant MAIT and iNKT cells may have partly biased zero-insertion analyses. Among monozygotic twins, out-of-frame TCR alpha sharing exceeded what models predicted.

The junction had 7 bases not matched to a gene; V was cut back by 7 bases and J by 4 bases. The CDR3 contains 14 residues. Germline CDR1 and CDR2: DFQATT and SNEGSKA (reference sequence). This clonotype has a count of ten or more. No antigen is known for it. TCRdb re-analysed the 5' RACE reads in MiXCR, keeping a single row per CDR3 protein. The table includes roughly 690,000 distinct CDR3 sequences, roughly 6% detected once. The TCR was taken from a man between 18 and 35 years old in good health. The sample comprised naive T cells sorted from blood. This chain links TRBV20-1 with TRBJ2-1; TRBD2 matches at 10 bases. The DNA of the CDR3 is TGCAGTGTTGGAGCGGGACTAGCGTACAATGAGCAGTTCTTC. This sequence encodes CSVGAGLAYNEQFF.